This T cell receptor beta chain was observed in a study of CD8+CD57+ T cells in acquired aplastic anemia. Study overall: Where healthy donors were concerned, CD4+ cells averaged about 10 million reads. Study observations and caveats: Sharing between patients and controls was observed for around 30 CD8+ CDR3 sequences.

The CDR3 has 13 amino acids. Germline CDR1 SEHNR, CDR2 FQNEAQ (reference sequence). Trimming cost V 10 bases and J 5 bases, with 15 bases left between them. Genomic DNA served as template for TCR beta VDJ and CDR3 profiling. MiXCR, run by TCRdb on the reads, gives a single entry per CDR3 protein. Counted here are about 400,000 distinct CDR3 sequences, around 72% occurring once; the ten biggest clones make up 3% to 4.5%. This clonotype has only one observation. Its antigen is still unknown. V gene TRBV7-9 combines with J gene TRBJ1-3; D not certain. Sequencing was done on a sample of sorted CD4+, CD8+, or CD8+CD57+ T cells (not recorded which) from PBMCs. The sequence came from a human donor in good health, serving as a control. The DNA for the CDR3 is TGTGCCACCCGACGGGAAACCAGAAACACCATATATTTT. It yields the protein CATRRETRNTIYF.